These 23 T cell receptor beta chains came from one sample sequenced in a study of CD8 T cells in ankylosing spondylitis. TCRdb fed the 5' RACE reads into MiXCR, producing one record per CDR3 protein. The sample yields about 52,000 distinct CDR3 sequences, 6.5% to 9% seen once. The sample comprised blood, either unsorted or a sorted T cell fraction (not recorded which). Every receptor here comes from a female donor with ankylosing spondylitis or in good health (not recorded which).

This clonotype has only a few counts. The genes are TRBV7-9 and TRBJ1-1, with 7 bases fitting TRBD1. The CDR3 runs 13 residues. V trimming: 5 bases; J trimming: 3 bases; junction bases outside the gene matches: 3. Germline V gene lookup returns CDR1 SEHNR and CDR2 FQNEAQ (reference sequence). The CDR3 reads CASSPGGYTEAFF. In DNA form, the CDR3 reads TGTGCCAGCAGCCCAGGGGGGTACACTGAAGCTTTCTTT.

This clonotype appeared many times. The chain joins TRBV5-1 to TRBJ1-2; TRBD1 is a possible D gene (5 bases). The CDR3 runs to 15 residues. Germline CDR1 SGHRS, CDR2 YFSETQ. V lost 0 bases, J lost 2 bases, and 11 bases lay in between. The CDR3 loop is CASSLAWAGNYGYTF. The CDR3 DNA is TGCGCCAGCAGCTTGGCCTGGGCAGGGAACTATGGCTACACCTTC.

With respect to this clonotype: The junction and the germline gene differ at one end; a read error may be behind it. The CDR3 bases are TGTGCCAGCTGCCAAGGGACAGGGCTTTACAATGAGCAGTTCTTC. It yields the protein CASCQGTGLYNEQFF. V is TRBV3-1 and J is TRBJ2-1; 9 bases align to TRBD1. CDR3 size: 15 residues. Germline V CDR1 and CDR2: LGHDT, YNNKEL (reference sequence).

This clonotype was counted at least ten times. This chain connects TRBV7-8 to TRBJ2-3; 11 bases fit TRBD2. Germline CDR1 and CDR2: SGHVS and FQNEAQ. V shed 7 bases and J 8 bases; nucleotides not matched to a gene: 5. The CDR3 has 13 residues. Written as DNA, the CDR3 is TGTGCCAGCACCCTAGCGGGGGGCGGTACGCAGTATTTT. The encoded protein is CASTLAGGGTQYF.

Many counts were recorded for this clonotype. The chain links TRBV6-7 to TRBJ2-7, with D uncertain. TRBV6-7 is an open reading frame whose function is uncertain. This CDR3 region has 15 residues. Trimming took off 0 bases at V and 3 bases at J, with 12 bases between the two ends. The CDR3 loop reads CASSYSARHLYEQYF. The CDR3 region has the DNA TGTGCCAGCAGTTACTCGGCCAGGCACCTCTACGAGCAGTACTTC.

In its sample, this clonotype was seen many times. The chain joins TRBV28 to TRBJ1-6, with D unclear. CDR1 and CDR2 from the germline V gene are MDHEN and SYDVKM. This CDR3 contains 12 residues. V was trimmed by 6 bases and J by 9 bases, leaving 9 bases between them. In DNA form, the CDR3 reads TGTGCCAGCAGGAACGGGGTTTCACCCCTCCACTTT. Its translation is CASRNGVSPLHF. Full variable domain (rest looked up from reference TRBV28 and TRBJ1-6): DVKVTQSSRYLVKRTGEKVFLECVQDMDHENMFWYRQDPGLGLRLIYFSYDVKMKEKGDIPEGYSVSREKKERFSLILESASTNQTSMYLCASRNGVSPLHFGNGTRLTVT.

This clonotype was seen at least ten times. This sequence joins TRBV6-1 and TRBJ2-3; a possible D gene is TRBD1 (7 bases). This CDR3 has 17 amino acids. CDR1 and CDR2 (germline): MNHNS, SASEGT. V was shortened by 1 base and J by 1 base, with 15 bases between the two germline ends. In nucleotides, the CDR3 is TGTGCCAGCAGTGAAGTTGAAGGGGGCGGGGGCACAGATACGCAGTATTTT. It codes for CASSEVEGGGGTDTQYF.

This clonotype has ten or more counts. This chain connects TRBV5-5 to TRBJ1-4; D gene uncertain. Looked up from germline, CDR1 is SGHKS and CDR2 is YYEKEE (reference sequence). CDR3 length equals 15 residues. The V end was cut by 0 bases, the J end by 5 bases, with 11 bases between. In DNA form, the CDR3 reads TGTGCCAGCAGCTTGGATGGGAAGGTGAATGAAAAACTGTTTTTT. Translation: CASSLDGKVNEKLFF.

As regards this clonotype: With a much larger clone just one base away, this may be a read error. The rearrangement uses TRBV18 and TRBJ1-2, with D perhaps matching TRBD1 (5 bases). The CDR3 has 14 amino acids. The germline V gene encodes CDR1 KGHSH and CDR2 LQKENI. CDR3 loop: CTSSPQEGRNGYTF. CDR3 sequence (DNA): TGTACCAGCTCACCACAAGAGGGACGGAATGGCTACACCTTC.

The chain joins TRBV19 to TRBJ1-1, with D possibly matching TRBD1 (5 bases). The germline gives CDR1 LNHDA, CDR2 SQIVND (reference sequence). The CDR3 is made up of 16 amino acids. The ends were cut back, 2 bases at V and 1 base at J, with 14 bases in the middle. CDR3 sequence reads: CASSIQVWGQNTEAFF. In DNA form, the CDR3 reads TGTGCCAGTAGTATACAGGTTTGGGGCCAGAACACTGAAGCTTTCTTT. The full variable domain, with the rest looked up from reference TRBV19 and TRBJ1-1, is DGGITQSPKYLFRKEGQNVTLSCEQNLNHDAMYWYRQDPGQGLRLIYYSQIVNDFQKGDIAEGYSVSREKKESFPLTVTSAQKNPTAFYLCASSIQVWGQNTEAFFGQGTRLTVV.

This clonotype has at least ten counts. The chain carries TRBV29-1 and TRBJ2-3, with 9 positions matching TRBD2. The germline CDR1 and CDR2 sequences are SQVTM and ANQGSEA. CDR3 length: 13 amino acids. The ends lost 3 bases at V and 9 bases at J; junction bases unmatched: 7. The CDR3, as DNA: TGCAGCGTTGACCTAGCGGGGTGGCGCACGCAGTATTTT. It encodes CSVDLAGWRTQYF.

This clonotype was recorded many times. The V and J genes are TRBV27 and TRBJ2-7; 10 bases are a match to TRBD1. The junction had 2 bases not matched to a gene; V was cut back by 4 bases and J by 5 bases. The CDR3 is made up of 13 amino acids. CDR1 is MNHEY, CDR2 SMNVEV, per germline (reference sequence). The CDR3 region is CASSSGTGDEQYV. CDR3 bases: TGTGCCAGCAGTTCCGGGACAGGGGACGAGCAGTACGTC.

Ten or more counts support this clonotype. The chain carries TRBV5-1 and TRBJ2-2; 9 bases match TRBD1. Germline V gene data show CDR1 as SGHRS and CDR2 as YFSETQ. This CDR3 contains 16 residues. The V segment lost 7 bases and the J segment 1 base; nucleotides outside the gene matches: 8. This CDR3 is CASGYDRGLNTGELFF. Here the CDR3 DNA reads TGCGCCAGCGGTTATGACAGGGGGTTGAACACCGGGGAGCTGTTTTTT. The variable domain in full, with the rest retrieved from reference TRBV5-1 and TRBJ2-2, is KAGVTQTPRYLIKTRGQQVTLSCSPISGHRSVSWYQQTPGQGLQFLFEYFSETQRNKGNFPGRFSGRQFSNSRSEMNVSTLELGDSALYLCASGYDRGLNTGELFFGEGSRLTVL.

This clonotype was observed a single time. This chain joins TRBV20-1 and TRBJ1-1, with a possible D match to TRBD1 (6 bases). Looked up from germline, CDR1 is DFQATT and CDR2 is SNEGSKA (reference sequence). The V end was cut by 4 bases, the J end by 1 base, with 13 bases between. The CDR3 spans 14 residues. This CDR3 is CSAKRGGSNTEAFF. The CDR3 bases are TGCAGTGCTAAAAGGGGGGGCTCGAACACTGAAGCTTTCTTT.

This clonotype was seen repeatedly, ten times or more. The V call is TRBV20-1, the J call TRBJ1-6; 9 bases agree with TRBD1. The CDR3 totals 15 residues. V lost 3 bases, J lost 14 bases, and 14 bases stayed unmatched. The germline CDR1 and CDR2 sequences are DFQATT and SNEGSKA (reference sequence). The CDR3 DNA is TGCAGTGCTAGGGGGACAGGGTCTAGAATCCGGGCCCTCCACTTT. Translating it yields CSARGTGSRIRALHF.

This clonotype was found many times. The CDR3 spells CSVARQNTEAFF. Written as DNA, the CDR3 is TGCAGCGTTGCTCGGCAGAACACTGAAGCTTTCTTT. The rearrangement joins TRBV29-1 to TRBJ1-1; D is uncertain. Germline V CDR1 and CDR2: SQVTM, ANQGSEA. V lost 4 bases and J lost 1, with 7 bases in between. The CDR3 runs to 12 residues.

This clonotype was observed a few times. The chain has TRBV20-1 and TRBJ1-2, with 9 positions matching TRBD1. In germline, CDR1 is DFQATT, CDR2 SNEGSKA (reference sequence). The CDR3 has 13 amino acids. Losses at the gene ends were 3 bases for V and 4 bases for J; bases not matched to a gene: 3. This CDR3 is CSASRQGGYGYTF. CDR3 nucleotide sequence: TGCAGTGCTAGTCGACAGGGGGGCTATGGCTACACCTTC.

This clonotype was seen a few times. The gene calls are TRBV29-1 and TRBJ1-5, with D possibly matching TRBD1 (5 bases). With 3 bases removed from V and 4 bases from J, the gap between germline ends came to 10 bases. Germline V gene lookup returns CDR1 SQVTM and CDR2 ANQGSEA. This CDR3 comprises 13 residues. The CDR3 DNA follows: TGCAGCGTTGAGGCGGGACTAAATCAGCCCCAGCATTTT. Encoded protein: CSVEAGLNQPQHF.

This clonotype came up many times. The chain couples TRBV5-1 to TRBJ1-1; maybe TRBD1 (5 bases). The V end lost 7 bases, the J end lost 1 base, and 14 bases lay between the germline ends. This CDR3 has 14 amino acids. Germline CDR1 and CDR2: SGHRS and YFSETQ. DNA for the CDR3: TGCGCCAGCGAGTCTCTTGGGGGGAACACTGAAGCTTTCTTT. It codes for CASESLGGNTEAFF.

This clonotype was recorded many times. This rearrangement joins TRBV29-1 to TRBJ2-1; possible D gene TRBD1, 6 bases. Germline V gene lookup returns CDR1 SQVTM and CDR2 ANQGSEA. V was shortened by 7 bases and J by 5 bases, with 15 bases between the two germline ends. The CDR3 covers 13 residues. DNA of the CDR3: TGCAGCGCCGGCCTGGGGACAAACAATGAGCAGTTCTTC. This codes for CSAGLGTNNEQFF.

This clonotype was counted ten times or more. CDR3 in DNA: TGTGCCACCAGTGATAGGGACCGACTGACGAGCACCGGGGAGCTGTTTTTT. Its translation is CATSDRDRLTSTGELFF. The V gene is TRBV24-1, the J gene TRBJ2-2; D assignment may be TRBD1 or TRBD2 (5 bases each). The ends were cut back, 3 bases at V and 4 bases at J, with 17 bases in the middle. Germline lookup yields CDR1 KGHDR and CDR2 SFDVKD. The CDR3 contains 17 residues.

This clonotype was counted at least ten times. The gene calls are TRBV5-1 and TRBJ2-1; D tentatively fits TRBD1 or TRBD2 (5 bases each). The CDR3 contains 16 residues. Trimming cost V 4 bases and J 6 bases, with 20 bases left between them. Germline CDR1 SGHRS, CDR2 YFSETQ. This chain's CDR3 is CASSAGTTPLGNEQFF. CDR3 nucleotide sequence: TGCGCCAGCAGCGCCGGGACCACACCACTCGGCAATGAGCAGTTCTTC.

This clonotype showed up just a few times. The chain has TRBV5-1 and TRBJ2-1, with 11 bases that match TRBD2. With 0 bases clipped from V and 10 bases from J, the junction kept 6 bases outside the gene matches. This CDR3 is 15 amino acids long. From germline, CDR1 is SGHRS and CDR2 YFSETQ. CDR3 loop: CASSLGLAGGDEQFF. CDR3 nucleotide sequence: TGCGCCAGCAGCTTGGGTCTAGCGGGGGGCGACGAGCAGTTCTTC.